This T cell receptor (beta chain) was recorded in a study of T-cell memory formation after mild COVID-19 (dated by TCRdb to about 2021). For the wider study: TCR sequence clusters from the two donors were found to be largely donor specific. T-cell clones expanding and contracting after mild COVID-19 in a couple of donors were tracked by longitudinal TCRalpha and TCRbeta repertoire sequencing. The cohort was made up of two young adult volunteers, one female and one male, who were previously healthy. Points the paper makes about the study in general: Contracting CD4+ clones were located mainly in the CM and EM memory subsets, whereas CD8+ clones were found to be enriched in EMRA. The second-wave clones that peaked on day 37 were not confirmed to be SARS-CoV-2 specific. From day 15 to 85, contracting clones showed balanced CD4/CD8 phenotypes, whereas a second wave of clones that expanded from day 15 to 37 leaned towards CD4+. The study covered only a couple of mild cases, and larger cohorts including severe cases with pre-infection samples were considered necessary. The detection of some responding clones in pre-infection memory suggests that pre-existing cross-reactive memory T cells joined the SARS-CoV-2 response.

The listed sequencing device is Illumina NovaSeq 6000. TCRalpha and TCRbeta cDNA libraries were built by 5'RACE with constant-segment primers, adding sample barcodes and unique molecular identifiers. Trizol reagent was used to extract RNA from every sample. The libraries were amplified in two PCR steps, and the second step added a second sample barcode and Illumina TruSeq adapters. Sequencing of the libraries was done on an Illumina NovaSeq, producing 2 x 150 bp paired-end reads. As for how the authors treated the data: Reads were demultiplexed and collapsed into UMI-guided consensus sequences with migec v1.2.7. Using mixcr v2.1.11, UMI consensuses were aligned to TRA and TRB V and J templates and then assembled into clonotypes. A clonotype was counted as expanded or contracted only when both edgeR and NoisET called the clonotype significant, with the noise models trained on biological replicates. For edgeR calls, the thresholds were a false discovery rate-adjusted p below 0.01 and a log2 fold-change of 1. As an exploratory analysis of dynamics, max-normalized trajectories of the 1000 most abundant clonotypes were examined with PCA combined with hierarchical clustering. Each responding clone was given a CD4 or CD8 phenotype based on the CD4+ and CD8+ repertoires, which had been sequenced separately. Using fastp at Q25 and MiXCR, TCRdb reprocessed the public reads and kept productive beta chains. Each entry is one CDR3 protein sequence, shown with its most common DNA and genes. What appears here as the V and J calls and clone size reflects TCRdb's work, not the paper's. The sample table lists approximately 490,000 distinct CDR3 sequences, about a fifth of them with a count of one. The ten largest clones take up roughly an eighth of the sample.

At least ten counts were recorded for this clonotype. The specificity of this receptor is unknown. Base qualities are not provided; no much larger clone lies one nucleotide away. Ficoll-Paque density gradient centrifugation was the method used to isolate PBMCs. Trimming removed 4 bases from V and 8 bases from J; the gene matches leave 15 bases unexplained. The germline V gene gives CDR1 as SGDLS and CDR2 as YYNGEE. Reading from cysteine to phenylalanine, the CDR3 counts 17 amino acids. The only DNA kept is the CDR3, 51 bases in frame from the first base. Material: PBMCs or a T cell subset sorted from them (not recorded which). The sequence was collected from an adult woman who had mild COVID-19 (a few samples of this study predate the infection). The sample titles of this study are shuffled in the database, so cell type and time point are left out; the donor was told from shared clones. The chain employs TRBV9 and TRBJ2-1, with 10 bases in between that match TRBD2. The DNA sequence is TGTGCCAGCAGCAGGGAGTCGTTCGGGACTAGCGTCGATGAGCAGTTCTTC. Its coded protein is CASSRESFGTSVDEQFF.